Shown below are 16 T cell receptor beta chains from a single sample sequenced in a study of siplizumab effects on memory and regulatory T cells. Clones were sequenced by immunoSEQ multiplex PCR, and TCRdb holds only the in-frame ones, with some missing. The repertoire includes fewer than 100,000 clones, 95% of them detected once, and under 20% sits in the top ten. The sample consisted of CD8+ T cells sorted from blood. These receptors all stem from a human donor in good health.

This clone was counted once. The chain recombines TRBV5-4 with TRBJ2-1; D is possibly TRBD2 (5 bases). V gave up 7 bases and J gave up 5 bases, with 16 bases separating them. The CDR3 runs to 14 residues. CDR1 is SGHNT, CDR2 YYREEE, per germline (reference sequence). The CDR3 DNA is TGTGCCAGCGCGACAATGACTAAAAACAATGAGCAGTTCTTC. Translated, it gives CASATMTKNNEQFF.

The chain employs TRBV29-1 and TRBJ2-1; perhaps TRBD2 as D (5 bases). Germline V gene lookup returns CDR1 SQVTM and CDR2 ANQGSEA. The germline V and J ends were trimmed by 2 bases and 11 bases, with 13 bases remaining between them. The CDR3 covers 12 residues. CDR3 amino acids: CSVEIERQQQFF. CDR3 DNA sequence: TGCAGCGTTGAAATAGAGCGGCAGCAGCAGTTCTTC.

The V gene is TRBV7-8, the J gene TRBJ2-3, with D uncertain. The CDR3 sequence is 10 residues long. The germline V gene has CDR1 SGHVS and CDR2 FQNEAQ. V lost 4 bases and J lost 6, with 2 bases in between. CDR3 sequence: CASSYDTQYF. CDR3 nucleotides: TGTGCCAGCAGCTATGATACGCAGTATTTT.

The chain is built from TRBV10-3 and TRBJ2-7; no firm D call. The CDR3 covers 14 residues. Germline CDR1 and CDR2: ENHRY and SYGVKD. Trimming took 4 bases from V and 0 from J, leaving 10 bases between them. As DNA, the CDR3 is TGTGCCATCAGTGGGCCCTCGAACTCCTACGAGCAGTACTTC. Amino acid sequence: CAISGPSNSYEQYF.

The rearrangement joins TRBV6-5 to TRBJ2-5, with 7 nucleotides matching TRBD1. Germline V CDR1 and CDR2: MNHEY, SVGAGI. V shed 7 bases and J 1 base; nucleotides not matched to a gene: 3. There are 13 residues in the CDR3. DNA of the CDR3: TGTGCCAGCAACTCAGGGGGCCAAGAGACCCAGTACTTC. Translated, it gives CASNSGGQETQYF.

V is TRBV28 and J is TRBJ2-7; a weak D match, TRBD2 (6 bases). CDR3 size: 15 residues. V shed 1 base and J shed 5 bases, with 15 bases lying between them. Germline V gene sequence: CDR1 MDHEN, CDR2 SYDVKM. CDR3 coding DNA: TGTGCCAGCAGTTTATTACGGGAGTACCCTCACGAGCAGTACTTC. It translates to CASSLLREYPHEQYF. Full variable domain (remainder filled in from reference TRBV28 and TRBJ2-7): DVKVTQSSRYLVKRTGEKVFLECVQDMDHENMFWYRQDPGLGLRLIYFSYDVKMKEKGDIPEGYSVSREKKERFSLILESASTNQTSMYLCASSLLREYPHEQYFGPGTRLTVT.

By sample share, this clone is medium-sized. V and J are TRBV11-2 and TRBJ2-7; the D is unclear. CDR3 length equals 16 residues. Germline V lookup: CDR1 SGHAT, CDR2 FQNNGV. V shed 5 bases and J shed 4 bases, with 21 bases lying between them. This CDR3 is CASSPPPAEPLYEQYF. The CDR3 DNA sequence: TGTGCCAGCAGCCCCCCCCCGGCGGAGCCCCTATACGAGCAGTACTTC.

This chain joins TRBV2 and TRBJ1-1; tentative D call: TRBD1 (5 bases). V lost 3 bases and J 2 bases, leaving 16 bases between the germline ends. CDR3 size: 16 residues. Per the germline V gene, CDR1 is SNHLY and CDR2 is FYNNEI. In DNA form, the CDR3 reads TGTGCCAGCAGTGATTTCAGGGATATTGGAAACACTGAAGCTTTCTTT. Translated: CASSDFRDIGNTEAFF.

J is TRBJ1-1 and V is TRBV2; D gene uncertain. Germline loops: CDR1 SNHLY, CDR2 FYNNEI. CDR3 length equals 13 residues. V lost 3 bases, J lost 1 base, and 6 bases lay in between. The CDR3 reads CASSEYKNTEAFF. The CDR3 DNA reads TGTGCCAGCAGTGAGTACAAGAACACTGAAGCTTTCTTT.

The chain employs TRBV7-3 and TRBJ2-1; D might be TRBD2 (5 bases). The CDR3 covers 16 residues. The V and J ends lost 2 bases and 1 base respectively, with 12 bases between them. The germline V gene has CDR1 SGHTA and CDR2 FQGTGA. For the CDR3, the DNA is TGTGCCAGCAGCTTATCGATAAGGGAGTCCTACAATGAGCAGTTCTTC. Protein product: CASSLSIRESYNEQFF.

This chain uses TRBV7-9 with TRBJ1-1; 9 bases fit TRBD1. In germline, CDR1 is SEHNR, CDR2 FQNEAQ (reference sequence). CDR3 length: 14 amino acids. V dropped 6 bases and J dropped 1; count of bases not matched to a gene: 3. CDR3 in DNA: TGTGCCAGCAGTCAACAGGGGGCGAACACTGAAGCTTTCTTT. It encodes CASSQQGANTEAFF. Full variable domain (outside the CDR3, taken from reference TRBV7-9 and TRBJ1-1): DTGVSQNPRHKITKRGQNVTFRCDPISEHNRLYWYRQTLGQGPEFLTYFQNEAQLEKSRLLSDRFSAERPKGSFSTLEIQRTEQGDSAMYLCASSQQGANTEAFFGQGTRLTVV.

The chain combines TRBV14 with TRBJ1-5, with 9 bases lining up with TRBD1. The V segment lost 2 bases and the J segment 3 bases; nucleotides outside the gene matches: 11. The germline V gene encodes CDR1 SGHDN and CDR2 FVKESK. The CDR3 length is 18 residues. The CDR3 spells CASSQTDPGQGDNQPQHF. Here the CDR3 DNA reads TGTGCCAGCAGCCAAACCGATCCGGGACAGGGAGACAATCAGCCCCAGCATTTT.

CDR3 sequence: CASSPTGVNQPQHF. In DNA form, the CDR3 reads TGTGCCAGCAGTCCAACAGGGGTGAATCAGCCCCAGCATTTT. This rearrangement joins TRBV2 to TRBJ1-5; 7 bases map to TRBD1. The CDR3 totals 14 residues. CDR1 and CDR2 from the germline V gene are SNHLY and FYNNEI. The trim removed 5 bases at V and 4 bases at J, leaving 5 bases unmatched.

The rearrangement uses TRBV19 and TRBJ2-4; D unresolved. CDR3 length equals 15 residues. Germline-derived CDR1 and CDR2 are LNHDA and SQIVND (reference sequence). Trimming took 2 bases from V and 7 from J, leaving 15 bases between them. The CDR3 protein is CASSIRMGSGNIQYF. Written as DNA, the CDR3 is TGTGCCAGTAGTATAAGGATGGGGTCCGGGAACATTCAGTACTTC.

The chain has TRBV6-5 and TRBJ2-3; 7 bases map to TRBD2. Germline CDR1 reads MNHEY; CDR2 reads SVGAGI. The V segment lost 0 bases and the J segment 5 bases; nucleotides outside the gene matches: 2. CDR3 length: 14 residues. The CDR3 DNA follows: TGTGCCAGCAGTTACTCCGGCGGGGGAGATACGCAGTATTTT. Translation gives CASSYSGGGDTQYF.

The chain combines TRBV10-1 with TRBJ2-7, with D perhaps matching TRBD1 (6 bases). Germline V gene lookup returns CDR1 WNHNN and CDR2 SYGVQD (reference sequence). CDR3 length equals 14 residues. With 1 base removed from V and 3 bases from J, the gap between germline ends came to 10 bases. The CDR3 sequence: CASSEFKGGYEQYF. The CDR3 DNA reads TGCGCCAGCAGTGAGTTTAAAGGGGGCTACGAGCAGTACTTC.